This T cell receptor beta chain was sequenced during a study of T cell responses to AZD1222 COVID-19 vaccine. Across the study: Second doses at about 4 or about 12 weeks were pooled.

Profiled with immunoSEQ multiplex PCR; TCRdb holds only in-frame clones, not every one. The data contain about 120,000 clones, over 75% of them seen just once; the ten biggest clones take up around 9.3%. As concerns this clone: Its antigen is unidentified.

Overall study results and limits: CD4 TCRs linked to vaccination spanned spike, dominating at 160-218 and 743-854.

Material: peripheral blood, obtained on day 0 of AZD1222 vaccination. The TCR was taken from an adult in good health.

The CDR3 loop reads CASSSGPDSNTEAFF. In DNA form, the CDR3 reads TGTGCCAGCAGCTCAGGACCGGATTCGAACACTGAAGCTTTCTTT. The V call is TRBV7-6, the J call TRBJ1-1; D not resolved. This CDR3 is 15 amino acids long. Germline V gene data show CDR1 as SGHVS and CDR2 as FNYEAQ. V was pared by 4 bases and J by 1 base, with 13 bases between.